These 14 T cell receptor beta chains were all obtained from the same sample, sequenced in a study of T cells after yellow fever vaccination. From the 5' RACE reads, TCRdb called clonotypes with MiXCR, one entry per CDR3 protein. In the table there are over 25,000 distinct CDR3 sequences, under 12% of which are singletons. The starting material was PBMCs, either bulk or a sorted T-cell subset (CD4+, CD8+, memory, or dextramer-sorted; not recorded which), obtained less than 18 days after the first yellow fever vaccination. The receptors were gathered from a man aged 18-30 years who received the YFV17D yellow fever vaccine.

This clonotype showed up many times. This chain joins TRBV28 and TRBJ2-6, with 7 bases aligning to TRBD1. The CDR3 contains 17 residues. Per the germline V gene, CDR1 is MDHEN and CDR2 is SYDVKM. V lost 2 bases, J lost 2 bases, and 6 bases stayed unmatched. CDR3 sequence: CASSLRTGVPGANVLTF. Written as DNA, the CDR3 is TGTGCCAGCAGTTTACGTACAGGGGTTCCTGGGGCCAACGTCCTGACTTTC. Together with reference TRBV28 and TRBJ2-6, the CDR3 gives the full variable domain: DVKVTQSSRYLVKRTGEKVFLECVQDMDHENMFWYRQDPGLGLRLIYFSYDVKMKEKGDIPEGYSVSREKKERFSLILESASTNQTSMYLCASSLRTGVPGANVLTFGAGSRLTVL.

This clonotype was counted many times. The chain couples TRBV12-3 or TRBV12-4 to TRBJ2-7; 9 bases are a match to TRBD2. This CDR3 comprises 14 residues. Germline trimming cut 6 bases from V and 8 bases from J; bases unmatched to any gene: 11. The CDR3 bases are TGTGCCAGCAGCCCGCCGGGACTAGCCCGTAAGCAGTACTTC. It codes for CASSPPGLARKQYF.

This clonotype was found many times. The chain has TRBV10-2 and TRBJ2-1; no firm D call. Per germline, CDR1 WSHSY and CDR2 SAAADI. V shed 4 bases and J shed 4 bases, with 5 bases lying between them. This CDR3 region has 12 residues. DNA of the CDR3: TGCGCCAGCAGTGTAAATTACAATGAGCAGTTCTTC. Amino acid sequence: CASSVNYNEQFF.

The V gene is TRBV4-2, the J gene TRBJ1-6, with no clear D. The length of the CDR3 is 18 residues. V gave up 10 bases and J gave up 4 bases, with 26 bases separating them. In germline, CDR1 is LGHNA, CDR2 YNFKEQ. CDR3 coding DNA: TGTGCCATCGGCCCTGGGCACGTCTCCCGTGGATATAATTCACCCCTCCACTTT. Residues: CAIGPGHVSRGYNSPLHF.

This clonotype has at least ten counts. The chain employs TRBV7-2 and TRBJ2-3, with D uncertain. The CDR3 spans 12 residues. Germline V gene lookup returns CDR1 SGHTA and CDR2 FQGNSA. V was clipped by 5 bases and J by 2 bases, with 5 bases between them. The CDR3 spells CASSLATDTQYF. The CDR3 coding sequence is TGTGCCAGCAGCCTGGCCACAGATACGCAGTATTTT.

Note on this clonotype: This may stem from a read error, because a much larger clone lies one nucleotide away. V usage is TRBV7-9 and J usage is TRBJ2-1; possibly TRBD2 for D (6 bases). Trimming took off 7 bases at V and 6 bases at J, with 16 bases between the two ends. Germline CDR1 is SEHNR and CDR2 is FQNEAQ (reference sequence). The CDR3 sequence is 14 residues long. The CDR3 protein is CASTTRGAINEQFF. The CDR3, as DNA: TGTGCCAGCACCACTCGCGGGGCTATCAATGAGCAGTTCTTC.

This clonotype was counted ten times or more. The chain carries TRBV7-2 and TRBJ1-6, with a possible D match to TRBD1 (6 bases). This CDR3 has 17 residues. Germline V gene data show CDR1 as SGHTA and CDR2 as FQGNSA. V lost 5 bases to trimming and J lost 1 base, with 15 bases between them. The CDR3 protein is CASSLSKGESYNSPLHF. CDR3 in DNA: TGTGCCAGCAGCCTCTCCAAGGGGGAATCCTATAATTCACCCCTCCACTTT.

This clonotype is termed medium-sized. This rearrangement joins TRBV12-3 or TRBV12-4 to TRBJ2-7, with D unresolved. V shed 5 bases and J shed 2 bases, with 4 bases lying between them. The CDR3 has 11 residues. The CDR3 is CASSGAYEQYF. The DNA of the CDR3 is TGTGCCAGCAGTGGCGCCTACGAGCAGTACTTC.

This clonotype was recorded at least ten times. V gene TRBV2 combines with J gene TRBJ2-7; 9 bases agree with TRBD1. Germline loops: CDR1 SNHLY, CDR2 FYNNEI. V gave up 5 bases and J gave up 1 base; unmatched junction bases: 3. The length of the CDR3 is 14 residues. This chain's CDR3 is CASSPGQGSYEQYV. DNA of the CDR3: TGTGCCAGCAGTCCGGGACAGGGATCCTACGAGCAGTACGTC.

The chain uses TRBV19 and TRBJ1-1, with D hard to call. Trimming pared 8 bases from V and 8 bases from J, leaving 6 bases between. The CDR3 runs to 9 residues. Germline V lookup: CDR1 LNHDA, CDR2 SQIVND (reference sequence). In DNA form, the CDR3 reads TGTGCCAGTTCGTGGGAAGCTTTCTTT. This gives the protein CASSWEAFF.

This clonotype has a handful of counts. This chain links TRBV5-1 with TRBJ1-1; possibly TRBD1 for D (5 bases). V shed 2 bases and J shed 0 bases, with 11 bases lying between them. Germline CDR1 reads SGHRS; CDR2 reads YFSETQ. The CDR3 consists of 15 residues. This CDR3 is CASSFSGSMNTEAFF. The CDR3 coding sequence is TGCGCCAGCAGCTTTTCAGGGTCCATGAACACTGAAGCTTTCTTT.

This clonotype was seen only a few times. The V gene is TRBV21-1, the J gene TRBJ2-7; TRBD1 is the table's D call, not checked against the DNA. TRBV21-1 is described as a pseudogene. CDR3 length equals 17 residues. Here the CDR3 DNA reads TGTGCCAGCAGCACACACCCATGGGCGACAGTGGTCAACGAGCAGTACGTC. This sequence encodes CASSTHPWATVVNEQYV.

This clonotype was seen at least ten times. The DNA of the CDR3 is TGTGCCAGCAGGAAAGATCAAGAGACCCAGTACTTC. Protein sequence: CASRKDQETQYF. The chain uses TRBV2 and TRBJ2-5, with D unresolved. The CDR3 is 12 residues long. Germline CDR1 and CDR2: SNHLY and FYNNEI. Trimming shortened V by 6 bases and J by 2 bases, and 7 bases separated the two germline ends.

This clonotype has at least ten counts. This chain uses TRBV5-1 with TRBJ2-4; no clear D. CDR1 and CDR2 from the germline V gene are SGHRS and YFSETQ. Trimming took off 0 bases at V and 0 bases at J, with 10 bases between the two ends. The CDR3 is made up of 16 amino acids. For the CDR3, the DNA is TGCGCCAGCAGCTTGGGCCAGAACTTAGCCAAAAACATTCAGTACTTC. It specifies CASSLGQNLAKNIQYF.